Only a few counts were recorded for the clone carrying this TCR beta chain. The study ran its PCR with 60 Vbeta and 13 Jbeta primers. Assay used: immunoSEQ multiplex PCR; TCRdb lists only in-frame clones, some missing. The sample consists of more than 100,000 clones, about 76% of them appearing once. The data were taken from a study of cytomegalovirus exposure and HLA in healthy donors. Germline CDR1 LNHNV, CDR2 YYDKDF (reference sequence). This CDR3 contains 16 residues. V was shortened by 0 bases and J by 2 bases, with 11 bases between the two germline ends. Source material: PBMCs. This clonotype was obtained from a woman in her thirties or forties in good health and CMV-seronegative. The genes are TRBV15 and TRBJ1-5; weak D call: TRBD1 (5 bases). The CDR3 nucleotides read TGTGCCACCAGCAGAGATAAGGGGTTCGGCAATCAGCCCCAGCATTTT. It specifies CATSRDKGFGNQPQHF.